One sample yielded the 15 T cell receptor beta chains listed below, sequenced in a study of OX40 agonist ivuxolimab in advanced cancers. TCRdb's copy holds only in-frame clones and misses some; the assay was immunoSEQ multiplex PCR. The sample yields more than 45,000 clones, 70% to 80% seen once. The specimen comprised CD4+ or CD8+ T cells sorted from blood, sampled in a trial of the OX40 agonist ivuxolimab. The receptors come from an adult with an advanced solid tumor such as melanoma, head and neck, liver or kidney cancer.

This chain joins TRBV27 and TRBJ1-2; D remains ambiguous. The germline gives CDR1 MNHEY, CDR2 SMNVEV (reference sequence). The V gene lost 1 base and the J gene lost 10 bases, with 13 bases spanning the gap. The CDR3 consists of 13 residues. CDR3 nucleotides: TGTGCCAGCAGTTTATACGGCTCTCGCTACTACACCTTC. Residues: CASSLYGSRYYTF.

The chain joins TRBV10-3 to TRBJ2-7; D is ambiguous. Trimming removed 4 bases at V and 5 bases at J, with 15 bases between. The CDR3 totals 14 residues. CDR1 and CDR2 (germline): ENHRY, SYGVKD. This CDR3 reads CAISAGRTGNEQYF. The CDR3 DNA follows: TGTGCCATCAGTGCCGGTAGAACGGGCAACGAGCAGTACTTC.

The J gene is TRBJ2-7, the V gene TRBV4-1, with D unclear. Germline V gene sequence: CDR1 MGHRA, CDR2 YSYEKL. V lost 6 bases to trimming and J lost 2 bases, with 11 bases between them. This CDR3 contains 13 residues. The CDR3 nucleotides are TGCGCCAGCAGTATTACAGAAGCCTACGAGCAGTACTTC. Its translation is CASSITEAYEQYF.

The chain links TRBV18 to TRBJ1-2; D gene ambiguous. V lost 1 base, J lost 3 bases, and 12 bases lay in between. Germline CDR1 is KGHSH and CDR2 is LQKENI. CDR3 length: 15 amino acids. Here the CDR3 reads CASSPQAVPDYGYTF. CDR3 bases: TGTGCCAGCTCACCACAGGCGGTGCCTGACTATGGCTACACCTTC. The variable domain in full, completed from reference TRBV18 and TRBJ1-2, reads NAGVMQNPRHLVRRRGQEARLRCSPMKGHSHVYWYRQLPEEGLKFMVYLQKENIIDESGMPKERFSAEFPKEGPSILRIQQVVRGDSAAYFCASSPQAVPDYGYTFGSGTRLTVV.

The CDR3 region has the DNA TGTGCCAGCAGCCGGCGGCGGACGGAGACCCAGTACTTC. Protein product: CASSRRRTETQYF. This chain uses TRBV7-2 with TRBJ2-5, with D unclear. The V end lost 5 bases, the J end lost 5 bases, and 12 bases lay between the germline ends. The CDR3 loop spans 13 amino acids. Germline V gene sequence: CDR1 SGHTA, CDR2 FQGNSA.

This clone showed up just a few times. This chain connects TRBV19 to TRBJ2-7, with 8 bases lining up with TRBD2. Germline trimming cut 4 bases from V and 4 bases from J; bases unmatched to any gene: 6. The CDR3 runs 14 residues. CDR1 is LNHDA and CDR2 is SQIVND in the germline V gene (reference sequence). Written as DNA, the CDR3 is TGTGCCAGTAGTACAGGACTAGCAGGGTACGAGCAGTACTTC. Translated: CASSTGLAGYEQYF.

This sequence joins TRBV19 and TRBJ1-5; a weak D match, TRBD1 (6 bases). The V gene's germline CDR1 is LNHDA and CDR2 SQIVND (reference sequence). CDR3 length equals 17 residues. The ends were cut back, 5 bases at V and 1 base at J, with 18 bases in the middle. The chain's CDR3 is CASSRLGARSSNQPQHF. In nucleotides, the CDR3 is TGTGCCAGTAGTCGCTTGGGGGCGCGGTCAAGCAATCAGCCCCAGCATTTT.

The chain links TRBV5-1 to TRBJ2-1, with 15 bases identical to TRBD2. Trimming removed 3 bases from V and 8 bases from J; junction bases left unmatched: 3. This CDR3 spans 15 amino acids. The germline V gene encodes CDR1 SGHRS and CDR2 YFSETQ. Here the CDR3 DNA reads TGCGCCAGCAGCTCGGGACTAGCGGGGGGAGATGAGCAGTTCTTC. This sequence encodes CASSSGLAGGDEQFF.

The chain is built from TRBV7-6 and TRBJ2-3, with D possibly being TRBD1 (6 bases). The CDR3 contains 16 residues. V lost 5 bases, J lost 2 bases, and 17 bases lay in between. From germline, CDR1 is SGHVS and CDR2 FNYEAQ. CDR3 in DNA: TGTGCCAGCAGCCCCCAACAGGGTTTGCTCACAGATACGCAGTATTTT. Amino acids: CASSPQQGLLTDTQYF.

J is TRBJ1-2 and V is TRBV6-5; TRBD1 matches at 8 bases. The CDR3 spans 13 residues. The germline V gene encodes CDR1 MNHEY and CDR2 SVGAGI. J gave up 8 bases and V 4 bases, and 6 bases lay outside the gene matches. The CDR3 loop reads CASSSWTGKGYTF. CDR3 in DNA: TGTGCCAGCAGTTCTTGGACAGGGAAAGGCTACACCTTC.

The chain uses TRBV29-1 and TRBJ2-3; D is perhaps TRBD1 (6 bases). The CDR3 sequence is 13 residues long. The V and J ends lost 7 bases and 0 bases respectively, with 11 bases between them. CDR1 is SQVTM and CDR2 is ANQGSEA in the germline V gene. CDR3: CSAGTISTDTQYF. For the CDR3, the DNA is TGCAGCGCCGGGACAATCAGCACAGATACGCAGTATTTT.

V and J are TRBV9 and TRBJ1-2; 7 bases are a match to TRBD1. This CDR3 is 14 amino acids long. Germline V gene data show CDR1 as SGDLS and CDR2 as YYNGEE. The V and J ends lost 4 bases and 6 bases, in that order; junction bases with no gene match: 9. CDR3 sequence reads: CASSPQDRRDGYTF. CDR3 in DNA: TGTGCCAGCAGCCCCCAGGACAGGCGGGATGGCTACACCTTC.

The chain is built from TRBV27 and TRBJ2-3; D is unresolved. Trimming shortened V by 6 bases and J by 2 bases, and 18 bases separated the two germline ends. The CDR3 is made up of 16 amino acids. Per germline, CDR1 MNHEY and CDR2 SMNVEV (reference sequence). DNA for the CDR3: TGTGCCAGCAGACGAACTTTTGGGATGAACACAGATACGCAGTATTTT. Translating it yields CASRRTFGMNTDTQYF.

This chain uses TRBV30 with TRBJ2-3; D might be TRBD1 (6 bases). The length of the CDR3 is 18 residues. CDR1 GTSNPN and CDR2 SVGIG come from the germline V gene (reference sequence). V shed 0 bases and J shed 2 bases, with 21 bases lying between them. As DNA, the CDR3 is TGTGCCTGGAGTGTATACGAGGGGAATGAGGGGGACACAGATACGCAGTATTTT. It yields the protein CAWSVYEGNEGDTDTQYF.

This sequence joins TRBV7-6 and TRBJ2-1; D remains ambiguous. Germline CDR1 reads SGHVS; CDR2 reads FNYEAQ. The CDR3 runs 16 residues. Trimming stripped 4 bases from V and 0 bases from J, with 13 bases between. The CDR3 DNA sequence: TGTGCCAGCAGCTCCCACCTTGATAGCTCCTACAATGAGCAGTTCTTC. Amino acids: CASSSHLDSSYNEQFF.